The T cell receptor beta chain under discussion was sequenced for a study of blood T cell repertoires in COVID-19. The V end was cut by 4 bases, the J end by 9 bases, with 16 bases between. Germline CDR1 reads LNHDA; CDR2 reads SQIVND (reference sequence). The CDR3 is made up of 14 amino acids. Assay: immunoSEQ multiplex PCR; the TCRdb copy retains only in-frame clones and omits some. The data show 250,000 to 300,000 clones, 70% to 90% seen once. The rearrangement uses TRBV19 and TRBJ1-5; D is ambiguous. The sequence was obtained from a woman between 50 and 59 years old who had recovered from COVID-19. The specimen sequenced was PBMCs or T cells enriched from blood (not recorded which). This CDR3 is CASSTLGSFPPQHF. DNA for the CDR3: TGTGCCAGTAGTACCCTTGGGAGTTTCCCGCCCCAGCATTTT.